This passage covers 9 T cell receptor beta chains from one sample sequenced in a study of blood T cell repertoires in COVID-19 (dated by TCRdb to the early 2020s). The library was generated by the immunoSEQ multiplex PCR assay. In its TCRdb copy, this immuneACCESS table keeps in-frame sequences only and misses some clones. Where compared with another copy, unresolved V genes explain less than half of these, and the others have no known cause. The sample table shows about 100,000 clones, and approximately 84% are seen once. The ten most abundant clones make up 17% of the sample. The material sequenced was peripheral blood. These receptors all stem from a woman between 55 and 75 years old with acute or convalescent COVID-19.

The chain is built from TRBV3-1 (or the pseudogene TRBV3-2) and TRBJ1-2; 8 bases line up with TRBD1. CDR1 and CDR2 from the germline V gene are LGHDT and YNNKEL (reference sequence). The CDR3 is 15 residues long. Trimming removed 4 bases from V and 8 bases from J; junction bases left unmatched: 12. The CDR3 nucleotides are TGTGCCAGCAGCCCACTCAACAGGGGGAGCGGAGGCTACACCTTC. This gives the protein CASSPLNRGSGGYTF.

This clone was seen a handful of times. The J gene is TRBJ1-2, the V gene TRBV4-1; no clear D. The length of the CDR3 is 17 residues. Trimming left V 4 bases short and J 4 bases short, with 22 bases between. Germline-derived CDR1 and CDR2 are MGHRA and YSYEKL. CDR3 residues: CASSPPGSGGMGYGYTF. DNA of the CDR3: TGCGCCAGCAGCCCCCCCGGTTCTGGAGGGATGGGCTATGGCTACACCTTC.

This clone was picked up a small number of times. The gene calls are TRBV20-1 and TRBJ2-7; no reliable D call. This CDR3 contains 14 residues. Germline V lookup: CDR1 DFQATT, CDR2 SNEGSKA (reference sequence). V lost 3 bases and J 0 bases, leaving 12 bases between the germline ends. CDR3 protein: CSASGDSPSYEQYF. DNA for the CDR3: TGCAGTGCTAGTGGAGACTCCCCCTCCTACGAGCAGTACTTC.

In this sample, this clone turned up a few times. The rearrangement links TRBV10-3 to TRBJ1-1, with 7 positions matching TRBD1. This CDR3 contains 17 residues. From germline, CDR1 is ENHRY and CDR2 SYGVKD. The trim removed 0 bases at V and 0 bases at J, leaving 7 bases unmatched. CDR3 in DNA: TGTGCCATCAGTGAGTCGGACAGGAGAATAATGAACACTGAAGCTTTCTTT. Translation: CAISESDRRIMNTEAFF.

V is TRBV12-3 or TRBV12-4 and J is TRBJ1-5; D is possibly TRBD1 (6 bases). The CDR3 consists of 13 residues. Trimming stripped 6 bases from V and 7 bases from J, with 13 bases between. The CDR3 loop is CASSRTGGQPQHF. The CDR3 DNA reads TGTGCCAGCAGCCGGACGGGGGGCCAGCCCCAGCATTTT.

This clone has a count of ten or more. The chain recombines TRBV7-8 with TRBJ2-1, with a tentative D call TRBD1 (6 bases). The V and J ends lost 5 bases and 8 bases respectively, with 13 bases between them. The CDR3 is made up of 13 amino acids. Germline V CDR1 and CDR2: SGHVS, FQNEAQ. The CDR3 DNA sequence: TGTGCCAGCAGCCATACACAGGGACATGAGCAGTTCTTC. Residues: CASSHTQGHEQFF. Full variable domain (missing parts from reference TRBV7-8 and TRBJ2-1): GAGVSQSPRYKVAKRGQDVALRCDPISGHVSLFWYQQALGQGPEFLTYFQNEAQLDKSGLPSDRFFAERPEGSVSTLKIQRTQQEDSAVYLCASSHTQGHEQFFGPGTRLTVL.

This clone was counted a few times. This chain connects TRBV28 to TRBJ2-7; perhaps TRBD2 as D (5 bases). The CDR3 covers 14 residues. V gave up 6 bases and J gave up 0 bases, with 12 bases separating them. Looked up from germline, CDR1 is MDHEN and CDR2 is SYDVKM. For the CDR3, the DNA is TGTGCCAGCAGAACCCCCCGGGGCTCCTACGAGCAGTACTTC. This encodes CASRTPRGSYEQYF.

This chain uses TRBV18 with TRBJ2-4, with 9 bases lining up with TRBD1. Losses at the gene ends were 3 bases for V and 7 bases for J; bases not matched to a gene: 10. The CDR3 covers 16 residues. Germline V lookup: CDR1 KGHSH, CDR2 LQKENI. Here the CDR3 reads CASSPQNTGGLNIQYF. The CDR3 nucleotides are TGTGCCAGCTCACCGCAGAACACAGGGGGCTTGAACATTCAGTACTTC.

The CDR3 spells CASSLPGYYGYTF. The CDR3 DNA reads TGTGCCAGCAGTTTGCCAGGGTACTATGGCTACACCTTC. The rearrangement joins TRBV12-3 or TRBV12-4 to TRBJ1-2; tentative D call: TRBD1 (5 bases). V was cut by 3 bases and J by 3 bases, with 8 bases left in between. The CDR3 has 13 amino acids.